This passage covers 29 T cell receptor beta chains from one sample sequenced in a study of a mutant IDH1 vaccine in newly diagnosed glioma (dated by TCRdb to 2020 to 2022). The time point label, as the study defines it: week 47, end of study. A 20-mer mutant IDH1 peptide at 300 micrograms in Montanide made up each vaccine dose, which was injected subcutaneously together with topical imiquimod. To prepare the library, the immunoSEQ multiplex PCR assay was applied. Entries here come from immuneACCESS through TCRdb and include only in-frame sequences with V and J called. Some clones fail to appear in such tables; in the studies checked, an unresolved V gene covers under half of the shortfall, and the cause of the remainder is unknown. The sample records some 40,000 clones, 75% of which are singletons. Roughly 9.8% of the sample rests with the top ten. No cognate antigen is known for these TCRs. The starting material was PBMCs, obtained from a glioma patient whose treatment included an IDH1 peptide vaccine. The receptor set was obtained from a man aged 35-49 years with glioma.

Ten or more counts support this clone. This chain joins TRBV5-1 and TRBJ1-4, with TRBD1 as a possible D gene (6 bases). The CDR3 length is 13 residues. V dropped 7 bases and J dropped 3 bases, with 10 bases sitting between them. Germline assignment: CDR1 SGHRS and CDR2 YFSETQ. The CDR3 coding sequence is TGCGCCAGCCAACAGGGCCCTAATGAAAAACTGTTTTTT. Amino acid sequence: CASQQGPNEKLFF.

The chain is built from TRBV7-2 and TRBJ2-4, with a tentative D call TRBD2 (6 bases). The germline V gene has CDR1 SGHTA and CDR2 FQGNSA. The germline V and J ends were trimmed by 0 bases and 3 bases, with 9 bases remaining between them. The CDR3 contains 15 residues. CDR3 sequence (DNA): TGTGCCAGCAGCTTAGCGACCGGGGGCAAAAACATTCAGTACTTC. Translating gives CASSLATGGKNIQYF.

This clone occurred a few times. The rearrangement uses TRBV5-4 and TRBJ2-1, with 10 bases lining up with TRBD2. V lost 0 bases to trimming and J lost 4 bases; unmatched junction nucleotides: 10. The length of the CDR3 is 18 residues. CDR1 and CDR2 from the germline V gene are SGHNT and YYREEE (reference sequence). This CDR3 reads CASSLASGRIVRYNEQFF. The DNA of the CDR3 is TGTGCCAGCAGCTTGGCTAGCGGGAGAATAGTACGTTACAATGAGCAGTTCTTC.

The CDR3 sequence is CASSLEGFPGQGTDTQYF. The CDR3 DNA is TGTGCCAGCAGCTTAGAAGGGTTCCCGGGACAGGGCACAGATACGCAGTATTTT. The chain has TRBV11-3 and TRBJ2-3, with 8 bases that match TRBD1. V dropped 0 bases and J dropped 1; count of bases not matched to a gene: 9. CDR1 SGHNT and CDR2 YENEEA come from the germline V gene. The CDR3 consists of 18 residues. The full variable domain, with the rest looked up from reference TRBV11-3 and TRBJ2-3, is EAGVVQSPRYKIIEKKQPVAFWCNPISGHNTLYWYLQNLGQGPELLIRYENEEAVDDSQLPKDRFSAERLKGVDSTLKIQPAELGDSAVYLCASSLEGFPGQGTDTQYFGPGTRLTVL.

V usage is TRBV7-8 and J usage is TRBJ1-1, with D hard to call. Between the trimmed V and J ends, which lost 1 base and 2 bases, there was a span of 8 bases. Germline V CDR1 and CDR2: SGHVS, FQNEAQ. The CDR3 totals 14 residues. CDR3 loop: CASSLGHSNTEAFF. The CDR3 bases are TGTGCCAGCAGCTTAGGACACTCTAACACTGAAGCTTTCTTT.

The chain links TRBV6-1 to TRBJ1-1; tentatively, D is TRBD1 (5 bases). In germline, CDR1 is MNHNS, CDR2 SASEGT. Deletions cut 6 bases from V and 5 bases from J, with 16 bases between. CDR3 size: 14 residues. CDR3 nucleotides: TGTGCCAGCAGCAACTTCGAGGGGCGGACTGAAGCTTTCTTT. Its translation is CASSNFEGRTEAFF.

J is TRBJ2-3 and V is TRBV6-5, with TRBD2 identical over 7 bases. V lost 4 bases to trimming and J lost 3 bases; unmatched junction nucleotides: 1. The CDR3 totals 13 residues. Germline V gene data show CDR1 as MNHEY and CDR2 as SVGAGI. CDR3 protein: CASSWEGTDTQYF. In DNA, the CDR3 is TGTGCCAGCAGTTGGGAGGGAACAGATACGCAGTATTTT.

V gene TRBV6-5 combines with J gene TRBJ2-1; perhaps TRBD1 as D (6 bases). This CDR3 comprises 13 residues. Trimming removed 5 bases from V and 6 bases from J, with 11 bases in between. Germline CDR1 and CDR2: MNHEY and SVGAGI. CDR3 protein: CASSRPRGNEQFF. In nucleotides, the CDR3 is TGTGCCAGCAGTCGCCCCAGGGGCAATGAGCAGTTCTTC.

This clone turned up a few times. Relative to the germline gene, one junction end is altered; a read error may explain this. The chain is built from TRBV11-3 and TRBJ2-1, with unresolved D. The CDR3 extends over 20 amino acids. Germline V lookup: CDR1 SGHNT, CDR2 YENEEA. CDR3 sequence (DNA): TGTGCCAGCACCTTAGGTACGCCCTATATGACCCCAAAGAATTACAATGAGCAGTTCTTC. This codes for CASTLGTPYMTPKNYNEQFF.

The V gene is TRBV6-5, the J gene TRBJ1-6, with 9 bases identical to TRBD1. V was clipped by 8 bases and J by 7 bases; unmatched bases: 6. The V gene's germline CDR1 is MNHEY and CDR2 SVGAGI. The CDR3 runs 14 residues. The CDR3 protein is CASWAGQGNSPLHF. CDR3 coding DNA: TGTGCCAGCTGGGCGGGACAGGGAAATTCACCCCTCCACTTT.

V usage is TRBV6-1 and J usage is TRBJ2-2; maybe TRBD1 (6 bases). V dropped 8 bases and J dropped 7 bases, with 14 bases sitting between them. This CDR3 has 13 residues. CDR1 is MNHNS and CDR2 is SASEGT in the germline V gene. The CDR3 sequence is CASLDRLGGELFF. In DNA, the CDR3 is TGTGCCAGCCTCGACAGGTTGGGCGGGGAGCTGTTTTTT.

The V gene is TRBV6-5, the J gene TRBJ1-5; no clear D gene. The CDR3 runs to 15 residues. Trimming left V 6 bases short and J 3 bases short, with 15 bases between. Germline V gene data show CDR1 as MNHEY and CDR2 as SVGAGI. The CDR3 sequence: CASRRDNSDNQPQHF. The CDR3 DNA is TGTGCCAGCAGGAGAGACAACTCAGACAATCAGCCCCAGCATTTT.

The chain combines TRBV5-6 with TRBJ2-5; tentatively, D is TRBD1 (5 bases). This CDR3 is built from 14 residues. V gave up 2 bases and J gave up 3 bases, with 11 bases separating them. Germline V lookup: CDR1 SGHDT, CDR2 YYEEEE. CDR3 nucleotides: TGTGCCAGCAGCTTCCGGACACTAAAAGAGACCCAGTACTTC. Encoded protein: CASSFRTLKETQYF.

The V and J genes are TRBV6-4 and TRBJ2-3; no definite D call. The germline CDR1 and CDR2 sequences are MRHNA and SNTAGT. CDR3 size: 14 residues. The ends were cut back, 0 bases at V and 2 bases at J, with 6 bases in the middle. The CDR3 DNA sequence: TGTGCCAGCAGTGACTCTTACCCCACAGATACGCAGTATTTT. Translating it yields CASSDSYPTDTQYF.

The V and J genes are TRBV10-2 and TRBJ2-7, with TRBD1 identical over 10 bases. CDR3 length equals 14 residues. V lost 0 bases and J lost 6; bases outside the gene matches: 2. Germline V gene lookup returns CDR1 WSHSY and CDR2 SAAADI. This chain's CDR3 is CASSESGQGSEQYV. As DNA, the CDR3 is TGCGCCAGCAGTGAGTCGGGACAGGGGTCCGAGCAGTACGTC.

This clone was recorded once. The gene calls are TRBV7-2 and TRBJ2-1, with D tentatively TRBD2 (5 bases). Per the germline V gene, CDR1 is SGHTA and CDR2 is FQGNSA. Trimming removed 5 bases from V and 7 bases from J, with 12 bases in between. This CDR3 has 13 residues. CDR3 DNA sequence: TGTGCCAGCAGCATAAGGACTTCAAATGAGCAGTTCTTC. Translated: CASSIRTSNEQFF.

This clone was observed a single time. This chain links TRBV10-2 with TRBJ1-2; D not certain. Trimming cost V 4 bases and J 7 bases, with 13 bases left between them. The CDR3 runs to 13 residues. Germline CDR1 WSHSY, CDR2 SAAADI. This CDR3 reads CASSGGANRGYTF. The CDR3 DNA is TGCGCCAGCAGTGGGGGTGCCAACCGTGGCTACACCTTC.

The chain uses TRBV7-2 and TRBJ2-3; D not resolved. CDR3 size: 12 residues. V lost 6 bases and J lost 2, with 6 bases in between. Germline V gene data show CDR1 as SGHTA and CDR2 as FQGNSA. CDR3 nucleotides: TGTGCCAGCAGTCCCTACACAGATACGCAGTATTTT. Its protein product is CASSPYTDTQYF.

CDR3: CASSPGSWLNTGELFF. The CDR3 coding sequence is TGTGCCAGTAGTCCAGGGTCCTGGCTTAACACCGGGGAGCTGTTTTTT. V usage is TRBV19 and J usage is TRBJ2-2; perhaps TRBD1 as D (5 bases). CDR3 length: 16 residues. The germline CDR1 and CDR2 sequences are LNHDA and SQIVND (reference sequence). Trimming removed 5 bases from V and 2 bases from J, with 15 bases in between.

The chain combines TRBV5-4 with TRBJ2-2, with D hard to call. Germline loops: CDR1 SGHNT, CDR2 YYREEE (reference sequence). Trimming took off 4 bases at V and 3 bases at J, with 4 bases between the two ends. The length of the CDR3 is 12 residues. CDR3 amino acids: CASSPDTGELFF. Here the CDR3 DNA reads TGTGCCAGCAGCCCCGACACCGGGGAGCTGTTTTTT.

This clone was detected only once. The chain is built from TRBV11-2 and TRBJ2-1; D is ambiguous. Trimming left V 1 base short and J 7 bases short, with 14 bases between. Germline loops: CDR1 SGHAT, CDR2 FQNNGV. The CDR3 runs to 15 residues. The CDR3 sequence is CASSLASTPWNEQFF. The CDR3 nucleotides read TGTGCCAGCAGCTTAGCTTCGACCCCCTGGAATGAGCAGTTCTTC.

This sequence joins TRBV4-1 and TRBJ2-7; TRBD1 might be the D (6 bases). The length of the CDR3 is 16 residues. Germline V gives CDR1 MGHRA, CDR2 YSYEKL. Trimming took off 3 bases at V and 0 bases at J, with 15 bases between the two ends. The CDR3 DNA follows: TGCGCCAGCAGCCAGGGTGGGGCGGACAGCTCCTACGAGCAGTACTTC. Protein sequence: CASSQGGADSSYEQYF.

The chain employs TRBV6-1 and TRBJ2-7; no definite D call. V gave up 6 bases and J gave up 4 bases, with 19 bases separating them. This CDR3 spans 15 amino acids. Germline V gene lookup returns CDR1 MNHNS and CDR2 SASEGT. The CDR3 region has the DNA TGTGCCAGCAGGCAGTCCGCACCAACCTCTTACGAGCAGTACTTC. Protein: CASRQSAPTSYEQYF.

The CDR3 here is CASSIVGGSSYNEQFF. CDR3 sequence (DNA): TGTGCCAGTAGTATAGTTGGCGGGAGCTCCTACAATGAGCAGTTCTTC. The rearrangement joins TRBV19 to TRBJ2-1; the match to TRBD2 covers 7 bases. CDR1 is LNHDA, CDR2 SQIVND, per germline (reference sequence). V was pared by 1 base and J by 0 bases, with 3 bases of the junction left unmatched. The CDR3 extends over 16 amino acids.

The chain carries TRBV9 and TRBJ2-7; D remains unclear. This CDR3 comprises 14 residues. CDR1 and CDR2 from the germline V gene are SGDLS and YYNGEE. V was clipped by 4 bases and J by 3 bases, with 14 bases between them. CDR3 sequence reads: CASSPGSTSYEQYF. CDR3 DNA sequence: TGTGCCAGCAGCCCTGGAAGCACGAGCTACGAGCAGTACTTC. The full variable domain, in which reference TRBV9 and TRBJ2-7 provide the parts outside the CDR3, is DSGVTQTPKHLITATGQRVTLRCSPRSGDLSVYWYQQSLDQGLQFLIQYYNGEERAKGNILERFSAQQFPDLHSELNLSSLELGDSALYFCASSPGSTSYEQYFGPGTRLTVT.

The V and J genes are TRBV28 and TRBJ1-2; the match to TRBD1 covers 11 bases. The CDR3 contains 15 residues. Germline V gene lookup returns CDR1 MDHEN and CDR2 SYDVKM. J gave up 4 bases and V 6 bases, and 7 bases lay outside the gene matches. Here the CDR3 DNA reads TGTGCCAGCAGACTCGGGACAGGGGGGATCTATGGCTACACCTTC. Residues: CASRLGTGGIYGYTF.

The chain employs TRBV7-6 and TRBJ2-3, with 7 bases that match TRBD2. J was trimmed by 4 bases and V by 7 bases; bases with no gene match: 11. The CDR3 spans 15 residues. The germline V gene encodes CDR1 SGHVS and CDR2 FNYEAQ. CDR3 protein: CASTWGVAGPDTQYF. In DNA, the CDR3 is TGTGCCAGCACCTGGGGGGTAGCGGGTCCAGATACGCAGTATTTT.

The rearrangement uses TRBV6-1 and TRBJ1-1, with TRBD1 matching over 7 bases. In germline, CDR1 is MNHNS, CDR2 SASEGT. The CDR3 covers 14 residues. Trimming at V came to 5 bases and at J to 2 bases, leaving 5 bases not matched to a gene. CDR3: CASSPGTANTEAFF. The CDR3, as DNA: TGTGCCAGCAGTCCGGGGACAGCAAACACTGAAGCTTTCTTT.

The chain carries TRBV7-9 and TRBJ2-5, with TRBD2 matching over 9 bases. This CDR3 has 16 amino acids. Germline V lookup: CDR1 SEHNR, CDR2 FQNEAQ (reference sequence). The V gene end was trimmed by 5 bases and the J gene end by 2 bases; junction bases not matched to a gene: 9. This CDR3 reads CASSPGGAGGQETQYF. The CDR3, as DNA: TGTGCCAGCAGCCCCGGCGGAGCGGGAGGTCAAGAGACCCAGTACTTC.